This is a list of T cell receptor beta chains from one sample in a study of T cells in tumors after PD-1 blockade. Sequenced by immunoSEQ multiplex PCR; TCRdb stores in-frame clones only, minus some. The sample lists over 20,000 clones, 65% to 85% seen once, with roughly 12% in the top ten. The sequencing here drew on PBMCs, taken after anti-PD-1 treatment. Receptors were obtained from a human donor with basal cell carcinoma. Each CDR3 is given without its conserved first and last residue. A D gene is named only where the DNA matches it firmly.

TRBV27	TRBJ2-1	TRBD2	ASSLRLAGGYNEQF
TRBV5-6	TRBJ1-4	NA	ASSLGWGLNEKLF
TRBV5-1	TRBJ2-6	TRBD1	ASSTSGTGISGANVLT
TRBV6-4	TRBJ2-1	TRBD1	ASSDGQGASNEQF
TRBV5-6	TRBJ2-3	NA	ASSQYLRSGSTDTQY
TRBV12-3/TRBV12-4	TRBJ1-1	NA	ASSLQGNTEAF
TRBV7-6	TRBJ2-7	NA	ASSSLTGTGEQY
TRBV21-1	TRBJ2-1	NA	ASSKGRGGLYNEQF
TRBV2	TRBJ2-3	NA	AIPLWEGGTQY
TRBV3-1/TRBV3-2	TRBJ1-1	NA	ASSHFFRTVNTEAF
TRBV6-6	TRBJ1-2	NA	ASTRGVGPPGYT
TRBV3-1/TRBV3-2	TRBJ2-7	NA	ASSRGMEQY
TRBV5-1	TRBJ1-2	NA	ASSLGTINYGYT
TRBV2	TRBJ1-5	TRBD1	ASSEDRGLNQPQH
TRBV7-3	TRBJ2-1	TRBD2	ASSYRLAGYNEQF
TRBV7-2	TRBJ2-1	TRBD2	ASSPTSGGSYNEQF
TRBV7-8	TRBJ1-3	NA	ASSFSKDIGNTIY
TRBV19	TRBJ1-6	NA	ASSLYNQGNSPLH
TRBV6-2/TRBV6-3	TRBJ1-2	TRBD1	ASSFLQTGFVGYT
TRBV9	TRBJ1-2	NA	ASSGTVWVNGYT
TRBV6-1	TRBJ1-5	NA	ASSEGWETDH
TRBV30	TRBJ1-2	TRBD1	AYSTGTGLWGYT
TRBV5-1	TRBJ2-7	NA	ASSPGARGSYEQY
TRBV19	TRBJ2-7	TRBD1	ASSTRTGSYEQY
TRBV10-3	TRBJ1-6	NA	AINSAVDNSPLH
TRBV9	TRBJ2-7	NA	ASSVAGESSYEQY
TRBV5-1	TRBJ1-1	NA	ASSLDGYTEAF
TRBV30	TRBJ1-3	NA	AWSVPISSSGNTIY
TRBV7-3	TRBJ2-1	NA	ASSASITTALSNEQF
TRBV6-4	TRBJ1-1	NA	ASSDGENTEAF
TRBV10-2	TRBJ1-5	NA	ASSDSAIFASNQPQH
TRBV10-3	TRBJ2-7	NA	AISEHPGSEQY
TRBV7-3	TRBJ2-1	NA	ASSLKMQGYNEQF
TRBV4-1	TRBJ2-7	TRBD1	ASSQARDRGGEQY
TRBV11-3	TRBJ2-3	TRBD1	ASSLDLGQGASDTQY